A selection of T cell receptor beta chains follows, all from one sample in a study of T cells in Graves' hyperthyroidism and ophthalmopathy. One entry per CDR3 protein results from TCRdb running MiXCR on the multiplex PCR reads. The sample yields roughly 500,000 distinct CDR3 sequences, over 45% seen once. Sequencing was performed on peripheral blood or thyroid tissue (not recorded which). All receptors come from an adult woman with Graves' disease, either hyperthyroidism or ophthalmopathy (not recorded which). The CDR3 runs from the conserved cysteine through the conserved F or W. D genes are given only for firm matches. Not all rows give a size; the values are once, few, many and, for expanded clones, a class.

D gene: TRBD2
J gene: TRBJ2-7
clone size: many
V gene: TRBV20-1
CDR3 protein: CSASPASGGYEQYF
CDR3 DNA: TGCAGTGCTAGTCCAGCGTCGGGGGGATACGAGCAGTACTTC

D gene: TRBD1
J gene: TRBJ1-5
clone size: many
V gene: TRBV20-1
CDR3 protein: CSAQTGHQPQHF
CDR3 DNA: TGCAGTGCGCAGACAGGGCACCAGCCCCAGCATTTT

D gene: TRBD1
J gene: TRBJ2-7
clone size: NA
V gene: TRBV10-3
CDR3 protein: CATSGDRRYGQYF
CDR3 DNA: TGTGCCACCTCGGGGGACAGGAGGTACGGGCAGTACTTC

D gene: NA
J gene: TRBJ1-5
clone size: many
V gene: TRBV2
CDR3 protein: CASSEDEAVSNQPQHF
CDR3 DNA: TGTGCCAGCAGTGAAGACGAGGCGGTTAGCAATCAGCCCCAGCATTTT

D gene: TRBD2
J gene: TRBJ2-7
clone size: NA
V gene: TRBV20-1
CDR3 protein: CSARRTSGSYEQYF
CDR3 DNA: TGCAGTGCTAGGAGGACTAGCGGGAGTTACGAGCAGTACTTC

D gene: NA
J gene: TRBJ2-2
clone size: NA
V gene: TRBV11-2
CDR3 protein: CASSHGAAGELFF
CDR3 DNA: TGTGCCAGCAGCCACGGGGCGGCCGGGGAGCTGTTTTTT

D gene: NA
J gene: TRBJ1-6
clone size: NA
V gene: TRBV12-3/TRBV12-4
CDR3 protein: CASSLVGTRNSPLHF
CDR3 DNA: TGTGCCAGCAGTTTAGTTGGGACACGTAATTCACCCCTCCACTTT

D gene: NA
J gene: TRBJ1-1
clone size: many
V gene: TRBV27
CDR3 protein: CASSLSFGVRAFF
CDR3 DNA: TGTGCCAGCAGTTTATCTTTCGGGGTACGCGCTTTCTTT

D gene: NA
J gene: TRBJ1-1
clone size: NA
V gene: TRBV2
CDR3 protein: CASSHELLGGDGTEAFF
CDR3 DNA: TGCGCCAGCAGCCACGAACTACTTGGTGGCGACGGGACTGAAGCTTTCTTT

D gene: TRBD1
J gene: TRBJ1-5
clone size: NA
V gene: TRBV10-3
CDR3 protein: CAISRTGYQETQHF
CDR3 DNA: TGTGCCATCAGTCGGACAGGGTACCAAGAGACCCAGCATTTT

D gene: NA
J gene: TRBJ1-1
clone size: many
V gene: TRBV11-2
CDR3 protein: CASSVAGWNTEAFF
CDR3 DNA: TGTGCCAGCAGCGTCGCGGGTTGGAACACTGAAGCTTTCTTT

D gene: NA
J gene: TRBJ2-7
clone size: NA
V gene: TRBV6-5
CDR3 protein: CASSYSEEGREQYF
CDR3 DNA: TGTGCCAGCAGTTACTCCGAGGAGGGCCGCGAGCAGTACTTC

D gene: NA
J gene: TRBJ2-1
clone size: NA
V gene: TRBV29-1
CDR3 protein: CSVADYNEQFF
CDR3 DNA: TGCAGCGTGGCAGACTACAATGAGCAGTTCTTC

D gene: TRBD1
J gene: TRBJ1-5
clone size: NA
V gene: TRBV7-8
CDR3 protein: CASSTSGTGHQPQHF
CDR3 DNA: TGTGCCAGCAGCACATCCGGGACAGGCCATCAGCCCCAGCATTTT

D gene: NA
J gene: TRBJ2-5
clone size: NA
V gene: TRBV4-2
CDR3 protein: CASSQLTVVSTQYF
CDR3 DNA: TGTGCCAGCAGCCAGCTGACCGTCGTATCGACCCAGTACTTC

D gene: NA
J gene: TRBJ1-1
clone size: many
V gene: TRBV14
CDR3 protein: CASSPGVETEAFF
CDR3 DNA: TGTGCCAGCAGCCCAGGGGTAGAGACTGAAGCTTTCTTT

D gene: TRBD2
J gene: TRBJ2-3
clone size: NA
V gene: TRBV10-2
CDR3 protein: CASTSGRIRFSDTQYF
CDR3 DNA: TGCGCCAGCACTAGCGGGAGGATAAGGTTTTCAGATACGCAGTATTTT

D gene: NA
J gene: TRBJ2-7
clone size: many
V gene: TRBV5-6
CDR3 protein: CASSVTGYEQYF
CDR3 DNA: TGTGCCAGCAGCGTTACAGGGTACGAGCAGTACTTC

D gene: TRBD1
J gene: TRBJ1-2
clone size: NA
V gene: TRBV12-3/TRBV12-4
CDR3 protein: CASSYGTANGYTF
CDR3 DNA: TGTGCCAGTTCATACGGGACAGCGAATGGCTACACCTTC

D gene: TRBD2
J gene: TRBJ2-5
clone size: NA
V gene: TRBV7-2
CDR3 protein: CASASGGQETQYF
CDR3 DNA: TGTGCCAGCGCGAGCGGGGGCCAAGAGACCCAGTACTTC

D gene: TRBD1
J gene: TRBJ2-7
clone size: NA
V gene: TRBV24-1
CDR3 protein: CATSETGPAEQYF
CDR3 DNA: TGTGCCACCAGTGAGACAGGGCCTGCCGAGCAGTACTTC

D gene: NA
J gene: TRBJ2-5
clone size: NA
V gene: TRBV2
CDR3 protein: CASCDRLNSRGTQYF
CDR3 DNA: TGTGCCAGTTGCGACAGATTAAATTCAAGAGGGACCCAGTACTTC

D gene: TRBD1
J gene: TRBJ1-1
clone size: NA
V gene: TRBV25-1
CDR3 protein: CARDNRGTEAFF
CDR3 DNA: TGTGCTAGAGACAACAGGGGCACTGAAGCTTTCTTT

D gene: TRBD2
J gene: TRBJ2-1
clone size: once
V gene: TRBV29-1
CDR3 protein: CSVEVEPGLAGGPSYNEQFF
CDR3 DNA: TGCAGCGTTGAAGTGGAACCGGGGCTAGCGGGAGGGCCCTCCTACAATGAGCAGTTCTTC

D gene: NA
J gene: TRBJ2-7
clone size: few
V gene: TRBV7-2
CDR3 protein: CASSGAVWGLHEQYF
CDR3 DNA: TGTGCCAGCAGCGGAGCTGTGTGGGGTTTGCACGAGCAGTACTTC

D gene: NA
J gene: TRBJ1-5
clone size: many
V gene: TRBV15
CDR3 protein: CATSRGGGQPQHF
CDR3 DNA: TGTGCCACCAGCAGAGGGGGAGGTCAGCCCCAGCATTTT

D gene: NA
J gene: TRBJ1-5
clone size: NA
V gene: TRBV24-1
CDR3 protein: CATSENNQHF
CDR3 DNA: TGTGCCACCAGTGAAAATAACCAGCATTTT

D gene: TRBD1
J gene: TRBJ1-5
clone size: NA
V gene: TRBV2
CDR3 protein: CASWDRGPGQPQHF
CDR3 DNA: TGTGCCAGCTGGGACAGGGGGCCCGGTCAGCCCCAGCATTTT

D gene: TRBD1
J gene: TRBJ1-6
clone size: NA
V gene: TRBV20-1
CDR3 protein: CSARLGQLNSPLHF
CDR3 DNA: TGCAGTGCTAGACTGGGACAGCTGAATTCACCCCTCCACTTT

D gene: TRBD2
J gene: TRBJ2-5
clone size: many
V gene: TRBV20-1
CDR3 protein: CSATPVQREWGETQYF
CDR3 DNA: TGCAGTGCTACCCCTGTTCAGCGGGAGTGGGGAGAGACCCAGTACTTC

D gene: NA
J gene: TRBJ2-2
clone size: many
V gene: TRBV6-5
CDR3 protein: CASRSQGLFPGELFF
CDR3 DNA: TGTGCCAGCAGATCCCAGGGGTTGTTCCCCGGGGAGCTGTTTTTT

D gene: TRBD2
J gene: TRBJ2-1
clone size: NA
V gene: TRBV29-1
CDR3 protein: CSVGTSGWDEQFF
CDR3 DNA: TGCAGCGTTGGGACTAGCGGTTGGGATGAGCAGTTCTTC

D gene: NA
J gene: TRBJ1-1
clone size: NA
V gene: TRBV20-1
CDR3 protein: CSARVTTVEAFF
CDR3 DNA: TGCAGTGCTAGGGTGACAACGGTTGAAGCTTTCTTT

D gene: TRBD2
J gene: TRBJ2-2
clone size: many
V gene: TRBV7-9
CDR3 protein: CASSQGLVNTGELFF
CDR3 DNA: TGTGCCAGCAGCCAGGGACTAGTGAACACCGGGGAGCTGTTTTTT

D gene: NA
J gene: TRBJ1-4
clone size: NA
V gene: TRBV3-1
CDR3 protein: CASSQRPGANEKLFF
CDR3 DNA: TGTGCCAGCAGCCAAAGACCGGGGGCTAATGAAAAACTGTTTTTT

D gene: TRBD1
J gene: TRBJ1-6
clone size: few
V gene: TRBV12-3/TRBV12-4
CDR3 protein: CASSLRQGESPLHF
CDR3 DNA: TGTGCCAGCAGTTTGCGACAGGGGGAATCACCCCTCCACTTT

D gene: TRBD2
J gene: TRBJ2-6
clone size: few
V gene: TRBV7-3
CDR3 protein: CASSLVAGGPNVLTF
CDR3 DNA: TGTGCCAGCAGCTTAGTGGCGGGAGGGCCCAACGTCCTGACTTTC

D gene: NA
J gene: TRBJ1-5
clone size: many
V gene: TRBV6-6
CDR3 protein: CASSRSAGPINQPQHF
CDR3 DNA: TGTGCCAGCAGTCGCTCGGCGGGACCGATCAATCAGCCCCAGCATTTT

D gene: TRBD2
J gene: TRBJ2-7
clone size: NA
V gene: TRBV2
CDR3 protein: CASSYPGLAGDSYEQYF
CDR3 DNA: TGTGCCAGCAGTTACCCAGGACTAGCGGGAGACTCCTACGAGCAGTACTTC

D gene: TRBD2
J gene: TRBJ2-5
clone size: NA
V gene: TRBV7-2
CDR3 protein: CASSLGRSGRGDTDTQYF
CDR3 DNA: TGTGCCAGCAGCTTAGGGCGTAGCGGGAGGGGGGACACAGATACGCAGTACTTC

D gene: NA
J gene: TRBJ1-5
clone size: many
V gene: TRBV7-8
CDR3 protein: CASSPKGVNQPQHF
CDR3 DNA: TGTGCCAGCAGCCCAAAAGGGGTCAATCAGCCCCAGCATTTT

D gene: TRBD1
J gene: TRBJ1-1
clone size: many
V gene: TRBV7-8
CDR3 protein: CASSRQGRVNTEAFF
CDR3 DNA: TGTGCCAGCAGCCGACAGGGAAGGGTGAACACTGAAGCTTTCTTT

D gene: TRBD1
J gene: TRBJ2-7
clone size: few
V gene: TRBV9
CDR3 protein: CASSLWGTELGEQYF
CDR3 DNA: TGTGCCAGCAGCCTTTGGGGGACAGAGTTGGGCGAGCAGTACTTC

D gene: NA
J gene: TRBJ2-7
clone size: NA
V gene: TRBV13
CDR3 protein: CASSLEHRNYEQYF
CDR3 DNA: TGTGCCAGCAGTCTAGAACACAGGAACTACGAGCAGTACTTC

D gene: NA
J gene: TRBJ2-7
clone size: NA
V gene: TRBV29-1
CDR3 protein: CSVVEGQTSYEQYF
CDR3 DNA: TGCAGCGTTGTCGAAGGACAGACTTCCTACGAGCAGTACTTC

D gene: NA
J gene: TRBJ2-2
clone size: many
V gene: TRBV7-9
CDR3 protein: CASGEQRVIGELFF
CDR3 DNA: TGTGCCAGCGGGGAGCAGAGGGTGATCGGGGAGCTGTTTTTT

D gene: TRBD1
J gene: TRBJ1-2
clone size: few
V gene: TRBV12-3/TRBV12-4
CDR3 protein: CASSVGTVNYGYTF
CDR3 DNA: TGTGCCAGCAGTGTGGGGACAGTCAACTATGGCTACACCTTC

D gene: TRBD1
J gene: TRBJ1-5
clone size: NA
V gene: TRBV7-2
CDR3 protein: CASSLGAGGQAIGPQHF
CDR3 DNA: TGTGCCAGCAGCTTAGGAGCGGGGGGACAGGCGATTGGGCCCCAGCATTTT

D gene: NA
J gene: TRBJ1-1
clone size: NA
V gene: TRBV24-1
CDR3 protein: CATSDSRTANTEAFF
CDR3 DNA: TGTGCCACCAGTGACTCGCGGACAGCGAACACTGAAGCTTTCTTT

D gene: TRBD1
J gene: TRBJ1-4
clone size: many
V gene: TRBV7-2
CDR3 protein: CASSARTGNNEKLFF
CDR3 DNA: TGTGCCAGCAGCGCAAGGACAGGGAATAATGAAAAACTGTTTTTT